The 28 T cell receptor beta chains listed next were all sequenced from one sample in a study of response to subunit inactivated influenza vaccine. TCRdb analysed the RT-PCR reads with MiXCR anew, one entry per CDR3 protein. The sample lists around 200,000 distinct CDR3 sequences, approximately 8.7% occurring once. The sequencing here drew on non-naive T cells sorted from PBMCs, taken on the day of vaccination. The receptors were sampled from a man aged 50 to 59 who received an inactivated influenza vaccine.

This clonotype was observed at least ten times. For the CDR3, the DNA is TGTGCCAGCAGCCAAACGAACAGGGGCGAGCAGTACTTC. It codes for CASSQTNRGEQYF. The gene calls are TRBV14 and TRBJ2-7; 7 bases are a match to TRBD1. Germline CDR1 and CDR2: SGHDN and FVKESK. The CDR3 has 13 amino acids. V shed 2 bases and J 6 bases; nucleotides not matched to a gene: 4.

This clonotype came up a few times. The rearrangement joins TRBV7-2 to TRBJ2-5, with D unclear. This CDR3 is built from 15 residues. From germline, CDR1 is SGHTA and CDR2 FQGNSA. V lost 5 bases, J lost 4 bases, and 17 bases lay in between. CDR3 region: CASSTYSVRTETQYF. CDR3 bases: TGTGCCAGCAGCACCTACTCGGTCAGAACAGAGACCCAGTACTTC.

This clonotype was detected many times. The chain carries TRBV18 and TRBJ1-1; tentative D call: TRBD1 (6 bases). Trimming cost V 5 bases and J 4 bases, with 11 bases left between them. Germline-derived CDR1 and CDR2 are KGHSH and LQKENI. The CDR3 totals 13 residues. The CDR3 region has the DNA TGTGCCAGCTCAACAAAACAGGGCACTGAAGCTTTCTTT. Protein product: CASSTKQGTEAFF. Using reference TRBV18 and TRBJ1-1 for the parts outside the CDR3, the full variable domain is NAGVMQNPRHLVRRRGQEARLRCSPMKGHSHVYWYRQLPEEGLKFMVYLQKENIIDESGMPKERFSAEFPKEGPSILRIQQVVRGDSAAYFCASSTKQGTEAFFGQGTRLTVV.

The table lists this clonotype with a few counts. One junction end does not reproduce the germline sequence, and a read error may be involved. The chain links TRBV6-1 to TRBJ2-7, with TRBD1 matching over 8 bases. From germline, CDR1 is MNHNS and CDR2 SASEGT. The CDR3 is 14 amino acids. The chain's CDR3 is CASREVQGVYEQYF. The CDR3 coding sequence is TGTGCCAGCAGGGAAGTACAGGGGGTCTACGAGCAGTACTTC.

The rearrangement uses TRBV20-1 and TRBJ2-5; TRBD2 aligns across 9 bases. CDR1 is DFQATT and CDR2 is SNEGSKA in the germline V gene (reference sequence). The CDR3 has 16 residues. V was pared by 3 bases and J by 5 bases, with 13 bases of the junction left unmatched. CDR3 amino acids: CSARATSGSSGETQYF. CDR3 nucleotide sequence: TGCAGTGCTAGGGCCACTAGCGGGTCCTCCGGGGAGACCCAGTACTTC.

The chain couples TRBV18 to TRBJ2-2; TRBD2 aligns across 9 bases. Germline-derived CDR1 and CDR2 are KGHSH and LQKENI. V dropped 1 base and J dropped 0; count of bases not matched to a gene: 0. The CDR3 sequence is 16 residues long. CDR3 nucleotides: TGTGCCAGCTCACCACGACTAGCGGCGAACACCGGGGAGCTGTTTTTT. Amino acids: CASSPRLAANTGELFF. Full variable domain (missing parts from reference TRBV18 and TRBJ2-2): NAGVMQNPRHLVRRRGQEARLRCSPMKGHSHVYWYRQLPEEGLKFMVYLQKENIIDESGMPKERFSAEFPKEGPSILRIQQVVRGDSAAYFCASSPRLAANTGELFFGEGSRLTVL.

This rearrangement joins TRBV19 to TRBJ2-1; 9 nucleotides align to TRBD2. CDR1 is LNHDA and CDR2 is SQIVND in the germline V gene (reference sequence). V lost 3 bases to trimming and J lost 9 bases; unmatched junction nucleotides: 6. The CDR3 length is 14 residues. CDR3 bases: TGTGCCAGTAGTATGGTAGCGGGAGCGGTTGAGCAGTTCTTC. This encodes CASSMVAGAVEQFF.

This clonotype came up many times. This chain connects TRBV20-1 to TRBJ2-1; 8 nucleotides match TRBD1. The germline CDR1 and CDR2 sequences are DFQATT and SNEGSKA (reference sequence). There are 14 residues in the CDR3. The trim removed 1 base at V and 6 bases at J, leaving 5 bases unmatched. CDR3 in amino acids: CSARVQGAVNEQFF. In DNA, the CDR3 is TGCAGTGCTAGAGTTCAGGGGGCAGTCAATGAGCAGTTCTTC.

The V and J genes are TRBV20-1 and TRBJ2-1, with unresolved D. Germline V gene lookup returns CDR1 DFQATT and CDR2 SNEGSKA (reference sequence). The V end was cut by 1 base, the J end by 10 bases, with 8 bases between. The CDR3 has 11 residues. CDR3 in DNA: TGCAGTGCTAGAGTTGTTGGGGAGCAGTTCTTC. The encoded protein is CSARVVGEQFF.

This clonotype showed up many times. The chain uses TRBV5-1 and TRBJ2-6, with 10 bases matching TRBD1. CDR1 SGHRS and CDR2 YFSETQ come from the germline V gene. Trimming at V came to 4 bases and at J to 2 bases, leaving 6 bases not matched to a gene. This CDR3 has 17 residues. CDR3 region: CASSKTGTGAGANVLTF. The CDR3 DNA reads TGCGCCAGCAGCAAAACCGGGACAGGGGCTGGGGCCAACGTCCTGACTTTC.

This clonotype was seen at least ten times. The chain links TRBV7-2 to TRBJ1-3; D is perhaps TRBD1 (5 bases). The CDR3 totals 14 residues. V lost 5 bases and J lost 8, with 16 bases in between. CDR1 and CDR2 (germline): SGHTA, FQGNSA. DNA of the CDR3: TGTGCCAGCAGCCGTGGGTCGGGGCTGTACACCATATATTTT. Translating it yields CASSRGSGLYTIYF.

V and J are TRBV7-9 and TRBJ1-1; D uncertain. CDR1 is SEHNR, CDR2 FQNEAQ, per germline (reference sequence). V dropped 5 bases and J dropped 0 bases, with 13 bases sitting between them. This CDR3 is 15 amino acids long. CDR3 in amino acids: CASSPRAALNTEAFF. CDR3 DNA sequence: TGTGCCAGCAGCCCGAGGGCGGCTTTGAACACTGAAGCTTTCTTT.

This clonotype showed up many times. DNA for the CDR3: TGCAGTGCTAGACCCTCGGCGTATAACTATGGCTACACCTTC. Translation: CSARPSAYNYGYTF. The rearrangement links TRBV20-1 to TRBJ1-2; D is unresolved. Germline CDR1 is DFQATT and CDR2 is SNEGSKA (reference sequence). V lost 2 bases, J lost 1 base, and 11 bases lay in between. The CDR3 consists of 14 residues.

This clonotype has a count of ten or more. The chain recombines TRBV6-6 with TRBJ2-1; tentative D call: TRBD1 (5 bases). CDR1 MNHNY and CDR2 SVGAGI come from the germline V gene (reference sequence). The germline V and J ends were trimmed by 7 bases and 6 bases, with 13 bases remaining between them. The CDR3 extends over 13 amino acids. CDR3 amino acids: CASNEDIPNEQFF. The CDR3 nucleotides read TGTGCCAGCAACGAGGACATCCCCAATGAGCAGTTCTTC.

CDR3: CASTRRQGALNNSPLHF. The CDR3 DNA sequence: TGTGCCAGCACCCGAAGACAGGGGGCTCTCAATAATTCACCCCTCCACTTT. This rearrangement joins TRBV11-2 to TRBJ1-6, with 10 bases aligning to TRBD1. This CDR3 region has 17 residues. Germline CDR1 is SGHAT and CDR2 is FQNNGV. V trimming: 7 bases; J trimming: 5 bases; junction bases outside the gene matches: 11.

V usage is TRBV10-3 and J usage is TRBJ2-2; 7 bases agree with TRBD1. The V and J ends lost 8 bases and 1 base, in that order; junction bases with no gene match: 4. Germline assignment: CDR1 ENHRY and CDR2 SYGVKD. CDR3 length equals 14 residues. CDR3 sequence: CAIETGLNTGELFF. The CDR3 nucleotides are TGTGCCATCGAGACAGGGCTGAACACCGGGGAGCTGTTTTTT.

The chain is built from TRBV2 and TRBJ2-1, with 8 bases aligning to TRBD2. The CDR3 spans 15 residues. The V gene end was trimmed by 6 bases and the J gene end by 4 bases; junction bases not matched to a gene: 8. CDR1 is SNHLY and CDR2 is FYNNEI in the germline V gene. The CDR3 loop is CASRRVAGGYNEQFF. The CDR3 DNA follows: TGTGCCAGCAGGAGAGTCGCGGGGGGATACAATGAGCAGTTCTTC.

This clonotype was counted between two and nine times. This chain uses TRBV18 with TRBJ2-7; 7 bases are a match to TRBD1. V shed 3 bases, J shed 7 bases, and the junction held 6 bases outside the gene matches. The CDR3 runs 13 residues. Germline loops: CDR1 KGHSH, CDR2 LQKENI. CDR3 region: CASSPRQGWEQYF. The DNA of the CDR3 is TGTGCCAGCTCACCGAGACAGGGCTGGGAGCAGTACTTC.

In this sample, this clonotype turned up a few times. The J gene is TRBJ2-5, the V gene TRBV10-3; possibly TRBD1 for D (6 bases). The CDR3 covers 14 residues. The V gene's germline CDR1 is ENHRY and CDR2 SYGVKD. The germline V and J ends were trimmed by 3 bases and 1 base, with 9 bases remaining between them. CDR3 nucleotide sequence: TGTGCCATCAGTGACCGGGACACCCAAGAGACCCAGTACTTC. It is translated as CAISDRDTQETQYF.

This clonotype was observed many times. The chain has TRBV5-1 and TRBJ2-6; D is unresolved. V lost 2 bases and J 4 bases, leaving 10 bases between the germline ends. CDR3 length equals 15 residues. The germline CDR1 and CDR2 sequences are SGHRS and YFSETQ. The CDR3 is CASSFSPSGANVLTF. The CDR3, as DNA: TGCGCCAGCAGCTTTTCCCCGTCAGGGGCCAACGTCCTGACTTTC. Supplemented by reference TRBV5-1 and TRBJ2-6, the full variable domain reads KAGVTQTPRYLIKTRGQQVTLSCSPISGHRSVSWYQQTPGQGLQFLFEYFSETQRNKGNFPGRFSGRQFSNSRSEMNVSTLELGDSALYLCASSFSPSGANVLTFGAGSRLTVL.

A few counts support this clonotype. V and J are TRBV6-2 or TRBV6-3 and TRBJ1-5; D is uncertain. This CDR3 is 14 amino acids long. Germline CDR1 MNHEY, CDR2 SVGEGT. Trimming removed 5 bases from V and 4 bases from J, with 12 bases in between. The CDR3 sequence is CASSLYSANQPQHF. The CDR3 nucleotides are TGTGCCAGCAGTCTTTACAGCGCAAATCAGCCCCAGCATTTT.

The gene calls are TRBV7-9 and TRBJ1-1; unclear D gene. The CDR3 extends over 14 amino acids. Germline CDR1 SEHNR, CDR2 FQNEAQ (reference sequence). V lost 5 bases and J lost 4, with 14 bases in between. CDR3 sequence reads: CASSRAGGTTEAFF. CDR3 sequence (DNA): TGTGCCAGCAGCCGTGCTGGTGGAACCACTGAAGCTTTCTTT.

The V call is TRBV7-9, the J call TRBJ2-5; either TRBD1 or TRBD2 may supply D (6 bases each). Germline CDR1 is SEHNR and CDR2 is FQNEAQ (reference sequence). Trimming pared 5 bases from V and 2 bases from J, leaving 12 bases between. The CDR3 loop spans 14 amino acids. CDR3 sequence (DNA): TGTGCCAGCAGCCGAAGAGGGGGGCAAGAGACCCAGTACTTC. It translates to CASSRRGGQETQYF.

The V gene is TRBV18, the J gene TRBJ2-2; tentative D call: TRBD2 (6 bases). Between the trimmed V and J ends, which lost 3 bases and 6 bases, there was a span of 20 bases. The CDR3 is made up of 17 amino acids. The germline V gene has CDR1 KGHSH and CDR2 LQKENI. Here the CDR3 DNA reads TGTGCCAGCTCACCTACCCTCAGCGGGCTACGGTCCGGGGAGCTGTTTTTT. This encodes CASSPTLSGLRSGELFF.

CDR3: CASSLMSGGHNEQFF. The CDR3 region has the DNA TGCGCCAGCAGCTTGATGTCGGGGGGGCACAATGAGCAGTTCTTC. The chain carries TRBV5-1 and TRBJ2-1, with 8 positions matching TRBD2. The V gene's germline CDR1 is SGHRS and CDR2 YFSETQ. Losses at the gene ends were 1 base for V and 5 bases for J; bases not matched to a gene: 5. The CDR3 has 15 amino acids.

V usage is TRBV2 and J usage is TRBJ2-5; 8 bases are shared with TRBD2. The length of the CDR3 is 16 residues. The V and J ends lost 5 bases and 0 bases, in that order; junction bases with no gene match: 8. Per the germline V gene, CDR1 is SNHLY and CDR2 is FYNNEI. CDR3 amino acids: CASSFRAGEDQETQYF. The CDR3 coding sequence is TGTGCCAGCAGTTTCCGAGCGGGAGAGGACCAAGAGACCCAGTACTTC.

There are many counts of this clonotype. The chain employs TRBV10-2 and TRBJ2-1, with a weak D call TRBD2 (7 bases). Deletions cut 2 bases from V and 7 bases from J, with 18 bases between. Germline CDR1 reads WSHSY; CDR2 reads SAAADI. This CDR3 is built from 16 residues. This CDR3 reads CASSEIGGAIYNEQFF. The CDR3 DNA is TGCGCCAGCAGTGAGATTGGGGGGGCGATCTATAATGAGCAGTTCTTC.

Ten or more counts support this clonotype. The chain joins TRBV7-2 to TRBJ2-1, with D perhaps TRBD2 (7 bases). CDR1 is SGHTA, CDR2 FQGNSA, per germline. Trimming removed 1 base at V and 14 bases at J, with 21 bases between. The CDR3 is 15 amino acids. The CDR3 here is CASSLEGGGPGWKFF. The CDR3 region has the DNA TGTGCCAGCAGCTTAGAGGGGGGGGGTCCGGGTTGGAAGTTCTTC.